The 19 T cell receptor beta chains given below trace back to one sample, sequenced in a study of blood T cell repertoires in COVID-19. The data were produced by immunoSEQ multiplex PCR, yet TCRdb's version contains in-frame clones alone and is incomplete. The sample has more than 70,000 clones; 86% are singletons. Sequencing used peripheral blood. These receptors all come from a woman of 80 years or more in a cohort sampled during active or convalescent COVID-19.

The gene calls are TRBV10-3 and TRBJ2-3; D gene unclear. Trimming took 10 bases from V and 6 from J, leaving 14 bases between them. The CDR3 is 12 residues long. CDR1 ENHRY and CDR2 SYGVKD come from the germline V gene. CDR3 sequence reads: CATTSSGDTQYF. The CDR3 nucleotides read TGTGCCACGACCTCGTCCGGGGATACGCAGTATTTT.

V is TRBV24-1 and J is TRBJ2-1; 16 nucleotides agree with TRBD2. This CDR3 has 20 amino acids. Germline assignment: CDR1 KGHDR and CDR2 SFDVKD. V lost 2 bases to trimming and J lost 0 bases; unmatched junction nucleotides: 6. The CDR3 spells CATSDSPGLAGGSSYNEQFF. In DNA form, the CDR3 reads TGTGCCACCAGTGATTCGCCGGGACTAGCGGGAGGGAGCTCCTACAATGAGCAGTTCTTC.

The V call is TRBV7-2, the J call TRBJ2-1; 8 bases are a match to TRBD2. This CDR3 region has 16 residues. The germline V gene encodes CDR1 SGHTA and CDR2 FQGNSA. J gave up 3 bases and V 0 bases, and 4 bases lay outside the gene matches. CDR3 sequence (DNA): TGTGCCAGCAGCTTAGCCGGGACTAGGAACTACAATGAGCAGTTCTTC. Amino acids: CASSLAGTRNYNEQFF.

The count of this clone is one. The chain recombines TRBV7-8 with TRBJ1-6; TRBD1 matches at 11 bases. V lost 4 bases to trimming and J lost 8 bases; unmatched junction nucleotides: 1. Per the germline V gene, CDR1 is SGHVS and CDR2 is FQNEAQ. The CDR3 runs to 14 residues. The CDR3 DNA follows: TGTGCCAGCAGCTGGGGACAGGGGGATTCACCCCTCCACTTT. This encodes CASSWGQGDSPLHF.

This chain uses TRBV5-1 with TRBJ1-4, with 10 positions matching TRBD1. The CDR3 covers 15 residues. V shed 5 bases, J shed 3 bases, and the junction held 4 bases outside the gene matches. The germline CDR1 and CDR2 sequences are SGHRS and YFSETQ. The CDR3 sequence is CASRVTGGPNEKLFF. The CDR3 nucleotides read TGCGCCAGCAGGGTGACAGGGGGCCCTAATGAAAAACTGTTTTTT.

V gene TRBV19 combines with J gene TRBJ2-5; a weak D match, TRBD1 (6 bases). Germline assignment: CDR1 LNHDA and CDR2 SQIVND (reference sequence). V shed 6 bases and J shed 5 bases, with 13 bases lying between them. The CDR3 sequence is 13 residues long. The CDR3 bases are TGTGCCAGTAGCTCCACAGGGATGGAGACCCAGTACTTC. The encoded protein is CASSSTGMETQYF.

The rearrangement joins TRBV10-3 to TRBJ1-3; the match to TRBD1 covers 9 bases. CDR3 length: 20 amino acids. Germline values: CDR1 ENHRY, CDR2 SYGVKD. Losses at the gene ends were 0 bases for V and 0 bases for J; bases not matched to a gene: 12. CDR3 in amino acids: CAISESPIGQGTISGNTIYF. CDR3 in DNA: TGTGCCATCAGTGAGTCTCCCATTGGACAGGGGACGATCTCTGGAAACACCATATATTTT.

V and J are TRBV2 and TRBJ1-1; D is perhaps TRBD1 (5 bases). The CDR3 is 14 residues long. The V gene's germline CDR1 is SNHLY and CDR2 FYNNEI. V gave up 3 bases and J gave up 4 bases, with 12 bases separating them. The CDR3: CASSDRGWATEAFF. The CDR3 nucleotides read TGTGCCAGCAGTGATCGGGGGTGGGCCACTGAAGCTTTCTTT.

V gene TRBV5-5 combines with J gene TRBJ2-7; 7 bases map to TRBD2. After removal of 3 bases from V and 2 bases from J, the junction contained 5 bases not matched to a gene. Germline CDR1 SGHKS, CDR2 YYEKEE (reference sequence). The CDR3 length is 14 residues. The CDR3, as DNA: TGTGCCAGCAGCTCCCTAGCGGTTACCTACGAGCAGTACGTC. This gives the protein CASSSLAVTYEQYV.

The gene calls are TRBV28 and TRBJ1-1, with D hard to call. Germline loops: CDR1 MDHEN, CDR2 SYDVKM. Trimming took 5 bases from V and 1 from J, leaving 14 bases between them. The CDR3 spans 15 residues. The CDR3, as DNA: TGTGCCAGCAGTCCCCCGGGCGGGTGGAACACTGAAGCTTTCTTT. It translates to CASSPPGGWNTEAFF.

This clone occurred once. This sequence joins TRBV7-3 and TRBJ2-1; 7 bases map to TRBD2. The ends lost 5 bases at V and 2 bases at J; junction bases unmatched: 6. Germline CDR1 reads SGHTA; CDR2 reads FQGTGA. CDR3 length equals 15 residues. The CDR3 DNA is TGTGCCAGCAGCCCCTTTCGGGAGGCCTACAATGAGCAGTTCTTC. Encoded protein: CASSPFREAYNEQFF.

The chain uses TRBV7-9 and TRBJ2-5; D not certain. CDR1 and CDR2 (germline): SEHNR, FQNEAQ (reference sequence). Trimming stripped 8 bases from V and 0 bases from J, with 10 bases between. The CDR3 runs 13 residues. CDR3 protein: CASGMRNQETQYF. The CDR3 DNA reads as TGTGCCAGCGGTATGAGGAACCAAGAGACCCAGTACTTC.

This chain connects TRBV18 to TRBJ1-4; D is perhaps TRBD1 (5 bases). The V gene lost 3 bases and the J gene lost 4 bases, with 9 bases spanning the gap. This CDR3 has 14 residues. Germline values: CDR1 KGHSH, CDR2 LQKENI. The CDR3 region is CASSPRTNNEKLFF. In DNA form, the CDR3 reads TGTGCCAGCTCACCTAGGACAAATAATGAAAAACTGTTTTTT.

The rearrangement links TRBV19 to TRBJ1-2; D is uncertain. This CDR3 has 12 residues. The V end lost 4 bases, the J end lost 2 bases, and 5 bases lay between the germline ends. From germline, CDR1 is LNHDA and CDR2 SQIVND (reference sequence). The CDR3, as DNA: TGTGCCAGTAGTACACAGAACTATGGCTACACCTTC. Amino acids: CASSTQNYGYTF. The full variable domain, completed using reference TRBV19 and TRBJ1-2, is DGGITQSPKYLFRKEGQNVTLSCEQNLNHDAMYWYRQDPGQGLRLIYYSQIVNDFQKGDIAEGYSVSREKKESFPLTVTSAQKNPTAFYLCASSTQNYGYTFGSGTRLTVV.

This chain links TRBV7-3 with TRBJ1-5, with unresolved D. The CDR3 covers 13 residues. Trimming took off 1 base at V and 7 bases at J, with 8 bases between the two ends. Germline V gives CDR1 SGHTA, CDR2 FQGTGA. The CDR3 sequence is CASSLRAAQPQHF. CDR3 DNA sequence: TGTGCCAGCAGCTTAAGGGCAGCCCAGCCCCAGCATTTT.

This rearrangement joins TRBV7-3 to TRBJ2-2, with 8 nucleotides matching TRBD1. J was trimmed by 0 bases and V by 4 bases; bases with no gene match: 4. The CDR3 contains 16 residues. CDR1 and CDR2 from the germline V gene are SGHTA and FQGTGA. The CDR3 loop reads CASSWGQVANTGELFF. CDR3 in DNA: TGTGCCAGCAGCTGGGGACAGGTCGCGAACACCGGGGAGCTGTTTTTT.

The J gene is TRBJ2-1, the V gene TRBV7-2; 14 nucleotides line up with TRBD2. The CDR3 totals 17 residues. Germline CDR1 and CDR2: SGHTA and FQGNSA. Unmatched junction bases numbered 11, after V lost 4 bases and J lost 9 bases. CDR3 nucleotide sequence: TGTGCCAGCAGCTCAACGGGACTAGCGGGAGTATCGCGTGAGCAGTTCTTC. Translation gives CASSSTGLAGVSREQFF.

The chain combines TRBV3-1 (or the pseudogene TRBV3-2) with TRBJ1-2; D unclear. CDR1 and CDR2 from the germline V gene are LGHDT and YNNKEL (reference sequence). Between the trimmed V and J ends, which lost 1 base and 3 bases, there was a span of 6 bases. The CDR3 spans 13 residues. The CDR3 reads CASSQGHHYGYTF. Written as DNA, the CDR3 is TGTGCCAGCAGCCAAGGACACCACTATGGCTACACCTTC.

In nucleotides, the CDR3 is TGTGCCAGCTCACTATCACAGGGGTCTGAAGCTTTCTTT. Protein product: CASSLSQGSEAFF. V is TRBV18 and J is TRBJ1-1; 7 nucleotides line up with TRBD1. V lost 4 bases, J lost 6 bases, and 5 bases stayed unmatched. CDR1 and CDR2 (germline): KGHSH, LQKENI. This CDR3 contains 13 residues. Full variable domain (outside the CDR3, taken from reference TRBV18 and TRBJ1-1): NAGVMQNPRHLVRRRGQEARLRCSPMKGHSHVYWYRQLPEEGLKFMVYLQKENIIDESGMPKERFSAEFPKEGPSILRIQQVVRGDSAAYFCASSLSQGSEAFFGQGTRLTVV.